Listed below are T cell receptor beta chains from one sample, sequenced in a study of blood T cell repertoires in COVID-19. The table came from immunoSEQ multiplex PCR; TCRdb's copy has only in-frame clones and leaves some out. The repertoire holds some 120,000 clones, 85% to 90% seen once, with approximately 8.1% in the top ten. Sample: peripheral blood. These receptor sequences come from a middle-aged man with acute or convalescent COVID-19. CDR3s include the opening cysteine and the closing phenylalanine or tryptophan. D genes are given only for firm matches. Clone size is stated in some rows and not others, as once, few, many or a class when expanded.

j_gene: TRBJ2-2
abundance: -
d_gene: -
v_gene: TRBV10-3
CDR3nt: TGTGCCATCAACCGGGACTTAAACACCGGGGAGCTGTTTTTT
CDR3aa: CAINRDLNTGELFF

j_gene: TRBJ2-7
abundance: -
d_gene: -
v_gene: TRBV6-5
CDR3nt: TGTGCCAGCAGTTATGTCCGGGAACCCTACGAGCAGTACTTC
CDR3aa: CASSYVREPYEQYF

j_gene: TRBJ1-2
abundance: -
d_gene: -
v_gene: TRBV6-5
CDR3nt: TGTGCCAGCAGTTACTCAGGGGCAGGGAAAAACTATGGCTACACCTTC
CDR3aa: CASSYSGAGKNYGYTF

j_gene: TRBJ1-5
abundance: -
d_gene: -
v_gene: TRBV19
CDR3nt: TGTGCCAGTAGATCGGAGGGCCCCATTGGCAATCAGCCCCAGCATTTT
CDR3aa: CASRSEGPIGNQPQHF

j_gene: TRBJ1-3
abundance: -
d_gene: -
v_gene: TRBV12-5
CDR3nt: TGTGCTAGTGGTTTGACCCTCGGGGGGGCTGGAAACACCATATATTTT
CDR3aa: CASGLTLGGAGNTIYF

j_gene: TRBJ2-5
abundance: -
d_gene: TRBD1
v_gene: TRBV2
CDR3nt: TGTGCCAGCAGTGTTGACAGGGGTAGGCAAGAGACCCAGTACTTC
CDR3aa: CASSVDRGRQETQYF

j_gene: TRBJ2-1
abundance: -
d_gene: -
v_gene: TRBV21-1
CDR3nt: TGTGCCAGCAGCAACCGGGGACAGGGGGAAATGTATGAGCAGTTCTTC
CDR3aa: CASSNRGQGEMYEQFF

j_gene: TRBJ2-2
abundance: -
d_gene: -
v_gene: TRBV7-9
CDR3nt: TGTGCCAGCAGCTTAGGGGGAGCCGGGGAGCTGTTTTTT
CDR3aa: CASSLGGAGELFF

j_gene: TRBJ2-7
abundance: -
d_gene: -
v_gene: TRBV4-1
CDR3nt: TGCGCCAGCAGCCGGGAAACAGGGTACGAGCAGTACTTC
CDR3aa: CASSRETGYEQYF

j_gene: TRBJ2-2
abundance: once
d_gene: TRBD2
v_gene: TRBV7-6
CDR3nt: TGTGCCAGCAGCCCCTGGCTAGCGGGAGGTCGAACCGGGGAGCTGTTTTTT
CDR3aa: CASSPWLAGGRTGELFF

j_gene: TRBJ2-1
abundance: -
d_gene: -
v_gene: TRBV5-1
CDR3nt: TGCGCCAGCAGCTTGGCTACAGGGAGCTCCTACAATGAGCAGTTCTTC
CDR3aa: CASSLATGSSYNEQFF

j_gene: TRBJ1-5
abundance: -
d_gene: -
v_gene: TRBV19
CDR3nt: TGTGCCAGTAGGCCGGGAGTTCAGCCCCAGCATTTT
CDR3aa: CASRPGVQPQHF

j_gene: TRBJ1-1
abundance: -
d_gene: -
v_gene: TRBV21-1
CDR3nt: TGTGCCAGCAGCAAAGCTGGGACAGGGGGCGTAGAAGCTTTCTTT
CDR3aa: CASSKAGTGGVEAFF

j_gene: TRBJ1-5
abundance: once
d_gene: TRBD1
v_gene: TRBV11-2
CDR3nt: TGTGCCAGCAGCAGATTCCGGGACAGGGGCCATGTGCCCCAGCATTTT
CDR3aa: CASSRFRDRGHVPQHF